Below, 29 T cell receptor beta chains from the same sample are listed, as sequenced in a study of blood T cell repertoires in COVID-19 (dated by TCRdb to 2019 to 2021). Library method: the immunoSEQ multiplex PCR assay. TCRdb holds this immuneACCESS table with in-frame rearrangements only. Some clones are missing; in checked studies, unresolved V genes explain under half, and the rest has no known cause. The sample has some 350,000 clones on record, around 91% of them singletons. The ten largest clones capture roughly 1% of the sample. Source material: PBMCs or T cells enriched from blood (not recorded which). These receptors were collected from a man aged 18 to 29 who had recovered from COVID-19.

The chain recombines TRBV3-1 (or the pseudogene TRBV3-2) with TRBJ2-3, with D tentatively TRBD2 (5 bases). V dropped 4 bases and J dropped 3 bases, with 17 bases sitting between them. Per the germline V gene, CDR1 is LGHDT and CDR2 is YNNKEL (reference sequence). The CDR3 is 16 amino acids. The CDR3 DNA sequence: TGTGCCAGCAGCCCACATTTGACGCCGGGGACAGATACGCAGTATTTT. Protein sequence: CASSPHLTPGTDTQYF.

The CDR3 region is CASSQDGRGLANEKLFF. CDR3 in DNA: TGTGCCAGCAGCCAAGATGGCAGGGGGCTAGCTAATGAAAAACTGTTTTTT. The V and J genes are TRBV14 and TRBJ1-4; TRBD1 matches 8 bases. With V trimmed by 0 bases and J by 3 bases, 6 bases remained unmatched. This CDR3 is built from 17 residues. Germline V gives CDR1 SGHDN, CDR2 FVKESK.

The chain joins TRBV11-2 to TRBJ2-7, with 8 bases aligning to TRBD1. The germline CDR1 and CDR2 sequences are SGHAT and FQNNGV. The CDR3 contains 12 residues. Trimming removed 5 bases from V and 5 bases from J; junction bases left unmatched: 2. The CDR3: CASSPDRDEQYF. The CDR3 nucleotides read TGTGCCAGCAGCCCGGACAGGGACGAGCAGTACTTC.

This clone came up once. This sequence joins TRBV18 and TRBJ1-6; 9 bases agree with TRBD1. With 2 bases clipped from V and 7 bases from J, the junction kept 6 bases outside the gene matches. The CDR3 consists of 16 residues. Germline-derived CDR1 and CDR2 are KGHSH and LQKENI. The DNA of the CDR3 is TGTGCCAGCTCACCAAACGCCGGGACAGGGAATTCACCCCTCCACTTT. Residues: CASSPNAGTGNSPLHF. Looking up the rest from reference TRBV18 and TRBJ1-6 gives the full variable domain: NAGVMQNPRHLVRRRGQEARLRCSPMKGHSHVYWYRQLPEEGLKFMVYLQKENIIDESGMPKERFSAEFPKEGPSILRIQQVVRGDSAAYFCASSPNAGTGNSPLHFGNGTRLTVT.

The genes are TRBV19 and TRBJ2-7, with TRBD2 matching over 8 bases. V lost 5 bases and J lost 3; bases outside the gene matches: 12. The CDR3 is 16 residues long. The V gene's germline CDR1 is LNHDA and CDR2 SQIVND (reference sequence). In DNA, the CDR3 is TGTGCCAGTAGTGGAAGGACTAGCAGAGGATTCTACGAGCAGTACTTC. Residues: CASSGRTSRGFYEQYF. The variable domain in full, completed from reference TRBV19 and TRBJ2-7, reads DGGITQSPKYLFRKEGQNVTLSCEQNLNHDAMYWYRQDPGQGLRLIYYSQIVNDFQKGDIAEGYSVSREKKESFPLTVTSAQKNPTAFYLCASSGRTSRGFYEQYFGPGTRLTVT.

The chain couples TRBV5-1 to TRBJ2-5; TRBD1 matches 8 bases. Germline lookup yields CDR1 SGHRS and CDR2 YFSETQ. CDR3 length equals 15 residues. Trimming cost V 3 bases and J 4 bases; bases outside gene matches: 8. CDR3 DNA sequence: TGCGCCAGCAGCTATGGACAGGGCGTAAGAGAGACCCAGTACTTC. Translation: CASSYGQGVRETQYF.

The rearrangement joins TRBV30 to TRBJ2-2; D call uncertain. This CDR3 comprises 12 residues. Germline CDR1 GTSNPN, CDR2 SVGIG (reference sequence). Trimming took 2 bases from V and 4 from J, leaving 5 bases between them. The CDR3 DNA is TGTGCCTGGAGTATCAGCACCGGGGAGCTGTTTTTT. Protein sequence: CAWSISTGELFF. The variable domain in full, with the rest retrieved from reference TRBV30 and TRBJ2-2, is SQTIHQWPATLVQPVGSPLSLECTVEGTSNPNLYWYRQAAGRGLQLLFYSVGIGQISSEVPQNLSASRPQDRQFILSSKKLLLSDSGFYLCAWSISTGELFFGEGSRLTVL.

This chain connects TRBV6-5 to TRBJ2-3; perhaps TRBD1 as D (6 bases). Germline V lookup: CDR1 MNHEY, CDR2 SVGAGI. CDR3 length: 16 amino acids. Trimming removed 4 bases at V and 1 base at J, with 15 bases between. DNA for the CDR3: TGTGCCAGCAGTTTACAGGGATGGGGCCGCACAGATACGCAGTATTTT. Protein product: CASSLQGWGRTDTQYF.

CDR3 sequence reads: CASRTPGTSKEQFF. Here the CDR3 DNA reads TGTGCCAGCAGAACCCCCGGGACTAGTAAAGAGCAGTTCTTC. This sequence joins TRBV28 and TRBJ2-1; 8 positions match TRBD2. V lost 6 bases to trimming and J lost 10 bases; unmatched junction nucleotides: 11. The CDR3 contains 14 residues. Germline CDR1 is MDHEN and CDR2 is SYDVKM.

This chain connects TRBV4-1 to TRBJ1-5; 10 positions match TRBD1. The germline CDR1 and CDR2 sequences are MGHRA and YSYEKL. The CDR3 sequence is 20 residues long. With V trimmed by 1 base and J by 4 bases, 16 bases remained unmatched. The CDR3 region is CASSQAAGQGTTVGNQPQHF. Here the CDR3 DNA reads TGCGCCAGCAGCCAAGCGGCGGGACAGGGGACCACGGTTGGGAATCAGCCCCAGCATTTT.

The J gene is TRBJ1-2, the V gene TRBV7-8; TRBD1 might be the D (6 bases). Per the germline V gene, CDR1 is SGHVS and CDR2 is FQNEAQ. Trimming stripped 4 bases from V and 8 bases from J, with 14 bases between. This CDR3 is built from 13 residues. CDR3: CASSSDRSGGYTF. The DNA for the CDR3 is TGTGCCAGCAGCTCCGACAGGTCCGGGGGCTACACCTTC.

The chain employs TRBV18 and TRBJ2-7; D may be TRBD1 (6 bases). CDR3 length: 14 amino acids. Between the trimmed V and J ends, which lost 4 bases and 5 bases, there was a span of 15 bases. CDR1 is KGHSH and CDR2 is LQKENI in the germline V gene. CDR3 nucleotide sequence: TGTGCCAGCTCACTCTCGACAGGTAGGAACGAGCAGTACTTC. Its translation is CASSLSTGRNEQYF.

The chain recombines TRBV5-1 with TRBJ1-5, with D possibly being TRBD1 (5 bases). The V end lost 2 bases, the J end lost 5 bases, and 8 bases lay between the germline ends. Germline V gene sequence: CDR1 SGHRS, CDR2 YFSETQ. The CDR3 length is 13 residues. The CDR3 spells CASSFGGDQPQHF. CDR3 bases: TGCGCCAGCAGCTTCGGAGGGGATCAGCCCCAGCATTTT.

CDR3 sequence reads: CASSPSSGGGREKLFF. The CDR3 DNA reads as TGTGCCAGCAGCCCAAGCTCAGGGGGCGGGCGTGAAAAACTGTTTTTT. The genes are TRBV9 and TRBJ1-4; 8 bases line up with TRBD1. Germline values: CDR1 SGDLS, CDR2 YYNGEE. V lost 4 bases and J lost 7; bases outside the gene matches: 12. This CDR3 contains 16 residues.

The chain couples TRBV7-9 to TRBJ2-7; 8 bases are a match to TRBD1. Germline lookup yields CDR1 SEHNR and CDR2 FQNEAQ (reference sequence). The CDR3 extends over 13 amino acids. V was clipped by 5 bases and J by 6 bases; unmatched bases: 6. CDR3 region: CASSGQGGGEQYF. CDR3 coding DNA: TGTGCCAGCAGCGGACAGGGTGGTGGCGAGCAGTACTTC.

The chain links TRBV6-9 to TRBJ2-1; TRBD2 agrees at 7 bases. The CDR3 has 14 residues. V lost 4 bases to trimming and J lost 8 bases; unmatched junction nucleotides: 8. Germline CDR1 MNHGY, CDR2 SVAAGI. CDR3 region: CASSSRTSLHEQFF. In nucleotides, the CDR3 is TGTGCCAGCAGTTCCCGGACTAGTCTACATGAGCAGTTCTTC.

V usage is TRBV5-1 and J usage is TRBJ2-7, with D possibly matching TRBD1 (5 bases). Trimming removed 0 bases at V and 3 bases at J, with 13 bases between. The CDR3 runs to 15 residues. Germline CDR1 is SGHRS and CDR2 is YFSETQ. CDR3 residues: CASSLVYGHGYEQYF. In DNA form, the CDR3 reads TGCGCCAGCAGCTTGGTGTATGGACATGGCTACGAGCAGTACTTC.

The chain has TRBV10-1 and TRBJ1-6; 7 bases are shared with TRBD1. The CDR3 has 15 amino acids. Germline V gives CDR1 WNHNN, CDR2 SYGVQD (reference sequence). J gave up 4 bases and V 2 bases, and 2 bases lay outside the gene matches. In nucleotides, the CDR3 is TGCGCCAGCAGTGAGGGGACAGCTTATAATTCACCCCTCCACTTT. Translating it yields CASSEGTAYNSPLHF.

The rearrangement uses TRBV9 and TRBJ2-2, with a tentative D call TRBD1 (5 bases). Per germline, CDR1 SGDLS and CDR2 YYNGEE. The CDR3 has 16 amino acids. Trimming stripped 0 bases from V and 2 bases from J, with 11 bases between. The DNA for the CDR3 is TGTGCCAGCAGCGTAGGCCTCACAGGAAACACCGGGGAGCTGTTTTTT. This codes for CASSVGLTGNTGELFF.

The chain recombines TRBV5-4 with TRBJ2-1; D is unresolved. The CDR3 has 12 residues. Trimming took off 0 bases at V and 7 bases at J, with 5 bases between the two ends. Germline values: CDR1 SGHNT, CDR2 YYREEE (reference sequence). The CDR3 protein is CASSLVQNEQFF. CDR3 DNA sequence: TGTGCCAGCAGCTTGGTTCAGAATGAGCAGTTCTTC.

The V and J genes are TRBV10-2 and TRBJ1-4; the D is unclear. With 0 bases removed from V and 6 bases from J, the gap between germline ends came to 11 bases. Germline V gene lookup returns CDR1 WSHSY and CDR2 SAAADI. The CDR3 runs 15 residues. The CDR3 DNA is TGCGCCAGCAGTGAGTCGTGGAGGGCCGATGAAAAACTGTTTTTT. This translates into CASSESWRADEKLFF.

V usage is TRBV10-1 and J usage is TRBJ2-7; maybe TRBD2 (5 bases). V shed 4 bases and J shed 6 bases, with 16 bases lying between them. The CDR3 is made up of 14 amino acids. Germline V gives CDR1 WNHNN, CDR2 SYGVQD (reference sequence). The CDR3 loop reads CASSAASSFREQYF. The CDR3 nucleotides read TGCGCCAGCAGTGCGGCTAGCAGCTTCCGCGAGCAGTACTTC.

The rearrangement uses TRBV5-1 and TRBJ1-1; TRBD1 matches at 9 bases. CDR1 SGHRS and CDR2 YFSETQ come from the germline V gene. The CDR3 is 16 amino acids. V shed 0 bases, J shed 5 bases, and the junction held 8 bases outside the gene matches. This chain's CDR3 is CASSLGGTGRKTEAFF. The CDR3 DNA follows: TGCGCCAGCAGCTTGGGCGGGACAGGGCGGAAAACTGAAGCTTTCTTT.

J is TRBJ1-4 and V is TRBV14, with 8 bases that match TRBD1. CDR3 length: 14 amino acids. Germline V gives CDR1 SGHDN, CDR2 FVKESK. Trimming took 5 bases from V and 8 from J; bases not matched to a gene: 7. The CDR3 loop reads CASSIRGPEEKLFF. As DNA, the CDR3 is TGTGCCAGCAGCATCAGGGGGCCGGAGGAAAAACTGTTTTTT.

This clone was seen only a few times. DNA of the CDR3: TGCGCCAGCAGCCAAGACGGACTAGCGGAGACCCAGTACTTC. Protein: CASSQDGLAETQYF. This chain joins TRBV4-1 and TRBJ2-5; 9 positions match TRBD2. After removal of 0 bases from V and 5 bases from J, the junction contained 1 base not matched to a gene. This CDR3 is built from 14 residues. Germline loops: CDR1 MGHRA, CDR2 YSYEKL.

CDR3 sequence (DNA): TGTGCCAGCAACCCTAGCGGGGCGAAGTCCTACGAGCAGTACTTC. This gives the protein CASNPSGAKSYEQYF. V gene TRBV6-5 combines with J gene TRBJ2-7; 9 nucleotides agree with TRBD2. Germline CDR1 is MNHEY and CDR2 is SVGAGI. Trimming cost V 7 bases and J 1 base; bases outside gene matches: 8. The CDR3 extends over 15 amino acids.

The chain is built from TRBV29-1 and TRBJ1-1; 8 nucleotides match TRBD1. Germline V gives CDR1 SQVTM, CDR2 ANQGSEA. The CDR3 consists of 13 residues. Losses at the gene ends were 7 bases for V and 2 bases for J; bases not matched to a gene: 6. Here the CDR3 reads CSARQGSNTEAFF. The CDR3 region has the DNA TGCAGCGCCCGACAGGGGAGTAACACTGAAGCTTTCTTT.

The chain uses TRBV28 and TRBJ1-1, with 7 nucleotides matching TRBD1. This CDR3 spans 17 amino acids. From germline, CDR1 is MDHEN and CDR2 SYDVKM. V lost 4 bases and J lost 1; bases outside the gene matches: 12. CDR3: CASSSWDRLPRNTEAFF. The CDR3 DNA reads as TGTGCCAGCAGTTCATGGGACAGACTCCCGCGGAACACTGAAGCTTTCTTT.

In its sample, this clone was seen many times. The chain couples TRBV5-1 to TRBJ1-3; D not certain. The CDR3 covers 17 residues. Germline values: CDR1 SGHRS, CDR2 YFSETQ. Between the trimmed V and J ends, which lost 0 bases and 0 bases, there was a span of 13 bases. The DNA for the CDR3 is TGCGCCAGCAGCTTGGCGGCGGATGTGAACTCTGGAAACACCATATATTTT. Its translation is CASSLAADVNSGNTIYF.